A single sample gave rise to the 28 T cell receptor beta chains below, sequenced in a study of T cells in localized non-small cell lung cancer. Libraries were prepared by immunoSEQ multiplex PCR; TCRdb keeps only in-frame clonotypes and omits some of them. The sample has around 54,000 clones, approximately 90% seen once; the top ten hold 18%. The sample consisted of peripheral blood, taken before any cancer treatment. These receptors all come from a male donor at least 60 years old with stage III squamous cell lung carcinoma.

This clone appeared a single time. The chain recombines TRBV7-9 with TRBJ2-5; D may be TRBD1 (5 bases). This CDR3 contains 16 residues. The germline V gene encodes CDR1 SEHNR and CDR2 FQNEAQ (reference sequence). The V gene lost 5 bases and the J gene lost 5 bases, with 21 bases spanning the gap. The chain's CDR3 is CASSTKGRVEGETQYF. The CDR3 DNA reads TGTGCCAGCAGCACAAAAGGCAGGGTTGAAGGGGAGACCCAGTACTTC. Full variable domain (missing parts from reference TRBV7-9 and TRBJ2-5): DTGVSQNPRHKITKRGQNVTFRCDPISEHNRLYWYRQTLGQGPEFLTYFQNEAQLEKSRLLSDRFSAERPKGSFSTLEIQRTEQGDSAMYLCASSTKGRVEGETQYFGPGTRLLVL.

The chain recombines TRBV6-1 with TRBJ2-3, with 9 bases aligning to TRBD1. The CDR3 has 14 amino acids. The V gene's germline CDR1 is MNHNS and CDR2 SASEGT. V gave up 11 bases and J gave up 4 bases; unmatched junction bases: 10. Here the CDR3 reads CAHGQGSGADTQYF. CDR3 nucleotide sequence: TGTGCCCACGGACAGGGGAGCGGTGCAGATACGCAGTATTTT.

This chain uses TRBV6-6 with TRBJ1-5; 9 bases align to TRBD1. V was clipped by 0 bases and J by 4 bases; unmatched bases: 1. Germline-derived CDR1 and CDR2 are MNHNY and SVGAGI (reference sequence). The CDR3 runs 15 residues. CDR3 sequence (DNA): TGTGCCAGCAGTTACTCTGACAGGGGGAATCAGCCCCAGCATTTT. This gives the protein CASSYSDRGNQPQHF.

The chain is built from TRBV7-8 and TRBJ2-7; D may be TRBD2 (6 bases). Trimming left V 5 bases short and J 3 bases short, with 14 bases between. The CDR3 totals 14 residues. Germline V gives CDR1 SGHVS, CDR2 FQNEAQ. The CDR3 region is CASSVQGGLYEQYF. The DNA for the CDR3 is TGTGCCAGCAGCGTGCAGGGAGGTCTCTACGAGCAGTACTTC.

This sequence joins TRBV13 and TRBJ2-7; 7 bases align to TRBD2. CDR1 PRHDT and CDR2 FYEKMQ come from the germline V gene (reference sequence). CDR3 size: 14 residues. The J segment lost 2 bases and the V segment lost 5 bases, leaving 6 bases of the junction unmatched. The CDR3 bases are TGTGCCAGCAGCCGCGGGAGACCAACCTACGAGCAGTACTTC. Its translation is CASSRGRPTYEQYF.

The rearrangement joins TRBV7-9 to TRBJ2-4, with TRBD1 matching 8 bases. Germline V gives CDR1 SEHNR, CDR2 FQNEAQ (reference sequence). Losses at the gene ends were 5 bases for V and 4 bases for J; bases not matched to a gene: 7. CDR3 size: 15 residues. CDR3 DNA sequence: TGTGCCAGCAGCCGGGGCTGGGACAGGAAAAACATTCAGTACTTC. It is translated as CASSRGWDRKNIQYF.

The chain recombines TRBV30 with TRBJ1-4; a possible D gene is TRBD1 (5 bases). V was clipped by 4 bases and J by 7 bases, with 19 bases between them. Per germline, CDR1 GTSNPN and CDR2 SVGIG (reference sequence). The CDR3 contains 15 residues. This chain's CDR3 is CAWNRLGDGGEKLFF. The CDR3 coding sequence is TGTGCCTGGAACCGCCTGGGGGACGGGGGTGAAAAACTGTTTTTT.

The chain carries TRBV5-6 and TRBJ2-1, with 14 bases lining up with TRBD2. Germline V CDR1 and CDR2: SGHDT, YYEEEE. With 2 bases clipped from V and 9 bases from J, the junction kept 16 bases outside the gene matches. This CDR3 is 19 amino acids long. CDR3 loop: CASSLRTGTGLAGAGEQFF. DNA of the CDR3: TGTGCCAGCAGCTTAAGGACAGGGACGGGACTAGCGGGAGCGGGTGAGCAGTTCTTC.

The V gene is TRBV18, the J gene TRBJ1-5, with a tentative D call TRBD1 (6 bases). V lost 5 bases, J lost 5 bases, and 10 bases lay in between. Germline CDR1 is KGHSH and CDR2 is LQKENI. CDR3 length: 13 amino acids. This CDR3 is CASSMGADQPQHF. The CDR3 nucleotides read TGTGCCAGCTCAATGGGGGCGGATCAGCCCCAGCATTTT. The full variable domain, completed using reference TRBV18 and TRBJ1-5, is NAGVMQNPRHLVRRRGQEARLRCSPMKGHSHVYWYRQLPEEGLKFMVYLQKENIIDESGMPKERFSAEFPKEGPSILRIQQVVRGDSAAYFCASSMGADQPQHFGDGTRLSIL.

The rearrangement joins TRBV7-9 to TRBJ2-5; no reliable D call. CDR1 and CDR2 (germline): SEHNR, FQNEAQ (reference sequence). The CDR3 has 11 residues. V was cut by 3 bases and J by 1 base, with 0 bases left in between. The CDR3 loop is CASSFQETQYF. The CDR3 nucleotides read TGTGCCAGCAGCTTCCAAGAGACCCAGTACTTC.

A note on this clone: The sample contains more than one DNA sequence encoding this CDR3. This chain links TRBV5-4 with TRBJ1-1; weak D call: TRBD1 (5 bases). V lost 1 base to trimming and J lost 5 bases, with 9 bases between them. Germline-derived CDR1 and CDR2 are SGHNT and YYREEE (reference sequence). The CDR3 sequence is 13 residues long. CDR3 amino acids: CASSLTGGTEAFF. DNA of the CDR3: TGTGCCAGCAGCTTGACCGGGGGAACTGAAGCTTTCTTT. Drawing the rest from reference TRBV5-4 and TRBJ1-1, the complete variable domain is ETGVTQSPTHLIKTRGQQVTLRCSSQSGHNTVSWYQQALGQGPQFIFQYYREEENGRGNFPPRFSGLQFPNYSSELNVNALELDDSALYLCASSLTGGTEAFFGQGTRLTVV.

In this sample, this clone turned up once. The chain joins TRBV14 to TRBJ2-7, with D perhaps TRBD1 (5 bases). This CDR3 is built from 13 residues. V was pared by 4 bases and J by 3 bases, with 10 bases between. Germline CDR1 and CDR2: SGHDN and FVKESK. Here the CDR3 reads CASSLTTVYEQYF. Written as DNA, the CDR3 is TGTGCCAGCAGCCTTACGACAGTCTACGAGCAGTACTTC. Complete variable domain (other parts from reference TRBV14 and TRBJ2-7): EAGVTQFPSHSVIEKGQTVTLRCDPISGHDNLYWYRRVMGKEIKFLLHFVKESKQDESGMPNNRFLAERTGGTYSTLKVQPAELEDSGVYFCASSLTTVYEQYFGPGTRLTVT.

The chain employs TRBV19 and TRBJ1-5, with D perhaps TRBD1 (6 bases). This CDR3 region has 16 residues. Trimming stripped 0 bases from V and 0 bases from J, with 9 bases between. The germline CDR1 and CDR2 sequences are LNHDA and SQIVND (reference sequence). The CDR3 reads CASSIDGQLSNQPQHF. In DNA, the CDR3 is TGTGCCAGTAGTATAGATGGACAGCTTAGCAATCAGCCCCAGCATTTT.

This clone has a single count. The V gene is TRBV4-2, the J gene TRBJ2-2, with D tentatively TRBD2 (5 bases). The CDR3 loop spans 16 amino acids. Germline CDR1 reads LGHNA; CDR2 reads YNFKEQ. V lost 1 base and J 5 bases, leaving 14 bases between the germline ends. CDR3 amino acids: CASSQVGSSGTGELFF. CDR3 coding DNA: TGTGCCAGCAGCCAAGTGGGAAGCTCGGGGACCGGGGAGCTGTTTTTT.

Ten or more counts support this clone. The chain links TRBV6-5 to TRBJ2-3; tentatively, D is TRBD1 (6 bases). The V gene lost 6 bases and the J gene lost 5 bases, with 15 bases spanning the gap. Germline V gene lookup returns CDR1 MNHEY and CDR2 SVGAGI. This CDR3 contains 14 residues. In nucleotides, the CDR3 is TGTGCCAGCAGCCTCGGGACACCTAGAGATACGCAGTATTTT. Its translation: CASSLGTPRDTQYF.

This chain joins TRBV7-2 and TRBJ1-2; D is unclear. The CDR3 consists of 12 residues. V dropped 2 bases and J dropped 4 bases, with 5 bases sitting between them. Germline V lookup: CDR1 SGHTA, CDR2 FQGNSA. CDR3 loop: CASSLTLYGYTF. Written as DNA, the CDR3 is TGTGCCAGCAGCTTAACCCTCTATGGCTACACCTTC.

This chain connects TRBV6-5 to TRBJ2-5, with unresolved D. CDR3 size: 12 residues. In germline, CDR1 is MNHEY, CDR2 SVGAGI. The germline V and J ends were trimmed by 7 bases and 5 bases, with 11 bases remaining between them. Here the CDR3 reads CASNSQDETQYF. In DNA, the CDR3 is TGTGCCAGCAATAGCCAAGATGAGACCCAGTACTTC.

This chain connects TRBV11-2 to TRBJ1-1; 7 bases agree with TRBD1. CDR1 is SGHAT and CDR2 is FQNNGV in the germline V gene. V gave up 2 bases and J gave up 1 base; unmatched junction bases: 4. CDR3 length equals 15 residues. The CDR3 region is CASSLRGTENTEAFF. The CDR3 region has the DNA TGTGCCAGCAGCTTACGTGGGACAGAGAACACTGAAGCTTTCTTT.

The genes are TRBV28 and TRBJ2-1; D not certain. The V gene's germline CDR1 is MDHEN and CDR2 SYDVKM. Trimming took off 4 bases at V and 9 bases at J, with 10 bases between the two ends. The CDR3 consists of 12 residues. CDR3 sequence (DNA): TGTGCCAGCAGTTCCCCGGGCATTGAGCAGTTCTTC. Translation gives CASSSPGIEQFF.

This clone has just one count. The chain links TRBV19 to TRBJ2-6; D gene unclear. CDR3 length: 15 amino acids. In germline, CDR1 is LNHDA, CDR2 SQIVND (reference sequence). Trimming pared 6 bases from V and 2 bases from J, leaving 11 bases between. CDR3 bases: TGTGCCAGTAGCGGTCGGGCGGCTGGGGCCAACGTCCTGACTTTC. Amino acid sequence: CASSGRAAGANVLTF.

V and J are TRBV7-9 and TRBJ2-7; TRBD1 matches at 7 bases. J gave up 3 bases and V 1 base, and 3 bases lay outside the gene matches. The CDR3 is 14 amino acids. The germline V gene has CDR1 SEHNR and CDR2 FQNEAQ (reference sequence). This CDR3 reads CASSLGRDSYEQYF. The CDR3 DNA follows: TGTGCCAGCAGCTTAGGCCGGGACAGCTACGAGCAGTACTTC. The variable domain in full, with the rest retrieved from reference TRBV7-9 and TRBJ2-7, is DTGVSQNPRHKITKRGQNVTFRCDPISEHNRLYWYRQTLGQGPEFLTYFQNEAQLEKSRLLSDRFSAERPKGSFSTLEIQRTEQGDSAMYLCASSLGRDSYEQYFGPGTRLTVT.

The chain couples TRBV18 to TRBJ2-1, with 8 bases identical to TRBD2. The CDR3 consists of 17 residues. V shed 3 bases, J shed 15 bases, and the junction held 22 bases outside the gene matches. Germline V lookup: CDR1 KGHSH, CDR2 LQKENI. CDR3 sequence: CASSPGLAGGPRTSWFF. The CDR3 region has the DNA TGTGCCAGCTCACCGGGGTTGGCGGGGGGCCCAAGGACGTCATGGTTCTTC.

The chain employs TRBV6-5 and TRBJ2-7; TRBD1 might be the D (5 bases). This CDR3 is built from 14 residues. From germline, CDR1 is MNHEY and CDR2 SVGAGI. Trimming removed 0 bases at V and 4 bases at J, with 10 bases between. The CDR3 DNA follows: TGTGCCAGCAGTTACTCAGGCAGGGTGTACGAGCAGTACTTC. This gives the protein CASSYSGRVYEQYF.

The V and J genes are TRBV7-9 and TRBJ1-1, with D unclear. The CDR3 is 12 residues long. Looked up from germline, CDR1 is SEHNR and CDR2 is FQNEAQ (reference sequence). Trimming took off 6 bases at V and 1 base at J, with 6 bases between the two ends. CDR3 region: CASSVSNTEAFF. The CDR3 DNA reads TGTGCCAGCAGTGTATCGAACACTGAAGCTTTCTTT.

The J gene is TRBJ1-3, the V gene TRBV7-2; D gene unclear. The V end lost 5 bases, the J end lost 4 bases, and 15 bases lay between the germline ends. The CDR3 length is 15 residues. CDR1 SGHTA and CDR2 FQGNSA come from the germline V gene. The CDR3: CASSPGRPRGNTIYF. As DNA, the CDR3 is TGTGCCAGCAGCCCGGGAAGACCGCGCGGAAACACCATATATTTT.

The chain uses TRBV7-2 and TRBJ1-5; D is undetermined. V lost 5 bases and J lost 2, with 13 bases in between. The CDR3 is 15 residues long. Germline V gene lookup returns CDR1 SGHTA and CDR2 FQGNSA. The CDR3 DNA reads as TGTGCCAGCAGCGGTCGGGGTATTGGCAATCAGCCCCAGCATTTT. As protein: CASSGRGIGNQPQHF.

The chain couples TRBV15 to TRBJ2-1, with D tentatively TRBD1 (5 bases). The CDR3 length is 12 residues. V lost 3 bases and J lost 9, with 9 bases in between. Germline values: CDR1 LNHNV, CDR2 YYDKDF (reference sequence). The chain's CDR3 is CATSRGPVEQFF. The CDR3 region has the DNA TGTGCCACCAGCAGGGGGCCGGTTGAGCAGTTCTTC.

This rearrangement joins TRBV5-1 to TRBJ2-7, with 10 bases that match TRBD2. This CDR3 spans 16 amino acids. From germline, CDR1 is SGHRS and CDR2 YFSETQ. J was trimmed by 2 bases and V by 4 bases; bases with no gene match: 9. CDR3 region: CASSLILAGGPYEQYF. DNA for the CDR3: TGCGCCAGCAGCCTAATCTTAGCGGGGGGACCCTACGAGCAGTACTTC.